The rows below give T cell receptor beta chains drawn from one sample of a study of memory CD4+ T cells and cytomegalovirus serostatus. Profiled with immunoSEQ multiplex PCR; TCRdb holds only in-frame clones, not every one. The sample lists 46,000 or so clones; more than 60% were seen once. The material sequenced was memory CD4+ T cells from blood. Source of these receptors: an adult in good health and CMV-seronegative. CDR3s leave out the opening cysteine and the closing phenylalanine or tryptophan.

v_call | cdr3_aa
TRBV7-2 | ASSRDSPAHEQY
TRBV4-2 | ASSQDTGGYT
TRBV6-1 | ASSQRRDSYEQY
TRBV6-1 | ASSTGVNTGELF
TRBV6-1 | ASSELEGQVYQPQH
TRBV2 | ASSPQELYGYT
TRBV7-9 | ASSLAGATNEKLF
TRBV5-1 | ASSSRDITDTQY
TRBV7-9 | ASIAGTGAGYGYT
TRBV5-6 | ASSLVGPNTGELF
TRBV2 | ASSDLSGNTIY
TRBV29-1 | SVGTGWYEQY
TRBV7-2 | ASSLVSGGSGDTQY
TRBV7-9 | ASSHGDREEKLF
TRBV11-2 | ASSLPPSLSAISYEQY
TRBV5-1 | ASMPGRGGTEAF
TRBV29-1 | SASAQRGPGEQF
TRBV11-3 | ASSLRGGLNTDTQY
TRBV5-1 | ASSLGDRNYGYT
TRBV5-1 | ASSPSGTGGADGYT
TRBV18 | ASSPLYKEALF
TRBV18 | ASSPRAGEDEVTQY
TRBV6-6 | ASSSMTYAYEQY